Below are 7 T cell receptor beta chains sequenced from a single sample in a study of blood T cell repertoires in COVID-19. Produced via immunoSEQ multiplex PCR; TCRdb's table is partial and in-frame only. The table lists some 15,000 clones, roughly 91% of them singletons, with 2.4% in the top ten. Sequencing input: peripheral blood. All receptors derive from a woman aged 70-85 years in a cohort sampled during active or convalescent COVID-19.

V is TRBV15 and J is TRBJ1-3, with D possibly being TRBD1 (5 bases). The CDR3 length is 15 residues. Trimming removed 7 bases at V and 0 bases at J, with 13 bases between. CDR1 LNHNV and CDR2 YYDKDF come from the germline V gene (reference sequence). CDR3 residues: CATTRPGLSGNTIYF. The CDR3 nucleotides are TGTGCCACCACTAGACCGGGACTCTCTGGAAACACCATATATTTT.

The chain is built from TRBV27 and TRBJ1-6; D is ambiguous. CDR3 length equals 14 residues. Trimming left V 4 bases short and J 2 bases short, with 6 bases between. Per the germline V gene, CDR1 is MNHEY and CDR2 is SMNVEV (reference sequence). The CDR3 sequence: CASSSTTYNSPLHF. The CDR3 nucleotides read TGTGCCAGCAGTTCCACTACCTATAATTCACCCCTCCACTTT.

The chain links TRBV7-2 to TRBJ1-1; unclear D gene. From germline, CDR1 is SGHTA and CDR2 FQGNSA. CDR3 size: 14 residues. V was pared by 4 bases and J by 4 bases, with 13 bases between. Here the CDR3 reads CASSSYIGSTEAFF. The CDR3, as DNA: TGTGCCAGCAGCTCTTATATAGGGAGCACTGAAGCTTTCTTT.

CDR3 coding DNA: TGTGCCAGCAGCTTTAAAGACACCTACGAGCAGTACTTC. Translation gives CASSFKDTYEQYF. The chain couples TRBV13 to TRBJ2-7, with D unresolved. CDR1 and CDR2 (germline): PRHDT, FYEKMQ (reference sequence). Between the trimmed V and J ends, which lost 3 bases and 2 bases, there was a span of 8 bases. The CDR3 is 13 residues long.

Here the CDR3 DNA reads TGTGCCAGCAGCCGGGTAACTAGCGGCGGTCTACATACGCAGTATTTT. It encodes CASSRVTSGGLHTQYF. This chain connects TRBV27 to TRBJ2-3, with 8 bases that match TRBD2. Losses at the gene ends were 6 bases for V and 7 bases for J; bases not matched to a gene: 15. The CDR3 extends over 16 amino acids. CDR1 and CDR2 from the germline V gene are MNHEY and SMNVEV (reference sequence).

This sequence joins TRBV19 and TRBJ1-6, with 10 nucleotides matching TRBD1. Germline V gene sequence: CDR1 LNHDA, CDR2 SQIVND (reference sequence). Trimming cost V 4 bases and J 7 bases; bases outside gene matches: 4. The CDR3 is made up of 15 amino acids. The CDR3 DNA is TGTGCCAGTAGTACGACAGGGGGCTTCAATTCACCCCTCCACTTT. Translating gives CASSTTGGFNSPLHF.

The CDR3, as DNA: TGCGCCAGCAGCAAACAGGGGTCCAACACTGAAGCTTTCTTT. Translating it yields CASSKQGSNTEAFF. The chain recombines TRBV10-2 with TRBJ1-1; 7 nucleotides agree with TRBD1. V lost 6 bases to trimming and J lost 2 bases; unmatched junction nucleotides: 6. Germline CDR1 is WSHSY and CDR2 is SAAADI. CDR3 length: 14 amino acids.